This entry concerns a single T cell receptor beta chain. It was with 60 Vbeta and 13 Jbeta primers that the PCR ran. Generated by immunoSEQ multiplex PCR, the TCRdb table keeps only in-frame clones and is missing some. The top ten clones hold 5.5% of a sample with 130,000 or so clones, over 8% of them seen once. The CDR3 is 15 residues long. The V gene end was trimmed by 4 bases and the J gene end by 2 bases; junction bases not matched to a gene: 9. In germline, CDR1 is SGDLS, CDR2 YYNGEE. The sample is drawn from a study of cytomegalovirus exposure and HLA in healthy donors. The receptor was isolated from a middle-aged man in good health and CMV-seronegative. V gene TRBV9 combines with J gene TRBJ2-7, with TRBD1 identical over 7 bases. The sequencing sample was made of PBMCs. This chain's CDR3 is CASSPMEQGPYEQYF. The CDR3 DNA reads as TGTGCCAGCAGCCCCATGGAACAGGGGCCCTACGAGCAGTACTTC.